The 25 T cell receptor beta chains below all came from one sample that was sequenced in a study of T cells after yellow fever vaccination. TCRdb called the 5' RACE reads again in MiXCR, with one record for every CDR3 protein. The sample carries some 290,000 distinct CDR3 sequences, about 11% recorded once. Sequences were derived from CD4+ T cells sorted from PBMCs, sampled 45 days after the yellow fever booster vaccination. The receptors were gathered from a man aged 18-30 years who received the YFV17D yellow fever vaccine.

The table lists this clonotype with many counts. This chain joins TRBV7-9 and TRBJ2-3; D gene uncertain. Deletions cut 3 bases from V and 12 bases from J, with 16 bases between. CDR1 and CDR2 from the germline V gene are SEHNR and FQNEAQ (reference sequence). There are 13 residues in the CDR3. The CDR3 spells CASSLGLSPSQYF. The CDR3, as DNA: TGTGCCAGCAGCTTGGGGTTGAGCCCCTCTCAGTATTTT. Full variable domain (missing parts from reference TRBV7-9 and TRBJ2-3): DTGVSQNPRHKITKRGQNVTFRCDPISEHNRLYWYRQTLGQGPEFLTYFQNEAQLEKSRLLSDRFSAERPKGSFSTLEIQRTEQGDSAMYLCASSLGLSPSQYFGPGTRLTVL.

This clonotype has more than one count but fewer than ten. This chain uses TRBV20-1 with TRBJ2-3; no definite D call. This CDR3 is 12 amino acids long. The germline gives CDR1 DFQATT, CDR2 SNEGSKA (reference sequence). V was shortened by 0 bases and J by 2 bases, with 3 bases between the two germline ends. The CDR3 loop is CSARDNTDTQYF. The DNA for the CDR3 is TGCAGTGCTAGAGACAACACAGATACGCAGTATTTT.

At least ten counts were recorded for this clonotype. The genes are TRBV5-1 and TRBJ2-5, with no clear D. Per the germline V gene, CDR1 is SGHRS and CDR2 is YFSETQ. This CDR3 spans 14 amino acids. The V end was cut by 5 bases, the J end by 5 bases, with 16 bases between. The CDR3 nucleotides read TGCGCCAGCAGGAGTTGGGGAACCGGGGAGACCCAGTACTTC. Translated: CASRSWGTGETQYF.

The genes are TRBV27 and TRBJ1-5, with D perhaps matching TRBD1 (5 bases). Germline loops: CDR1 MNHEY, CDR2 SMNVEV (reference sequence). V shed 7 bases and J shed 2 bases, with 15 bases lying between them. The CDR3 has 15 amino acids. CDR3 sequence reads: CASTPGGDGNQPQHF. In DNA, the CDR3 is TGTGCCAGCACCCCGGGGGGGGATGGCAATCAGCCCCAGCATTTT.

This clonotype was picked up many times. The V call is TRBV29-1, the J call TRBJ2-3; 8 nucleotides match TRBD2. This CDR3 comprises 16 residues. Trimming removed 2 bases from V and 0 bases from J; junction bases left unmatched: 7. The germline CDR1 and CDR2 sequences are SQVTM and ANQGSEA. The CDR3: CSVESPLAVSTDTQYF. CDR3 coding DNA: TGCAGCGTTGAATCCCCACTAGCGGTGAGCACAGATACGCAGTATTTT.

The rearrangement uses TRBV12-3 or TRBV12-4 and TRBJ1-1; a possible D gene is TRBD1 (6 bases). The V end was cut by 6 bases, the J end by 4 bases, with 18 bases between. This CDR3 has 15 amino acids. CDR3 bases: TGTGCCAGCAGGACAGGAATCGGAGGGGGCACTGAAGCTTTCTTT. Residues: CASRTGIGGGTEAFF.

The chain has TRBV7-9 and TRBJ2-5; D may match TRBD1 or TRBD2 (6 bases each). Germline V gene lookup returns CDR1 SEHNR and CDR2 FQNEAQ (reference sequence). This CDR3 is 13 amino acids long. Trimming took 8 bases from V and 1 from J, leaving 11 bases between them. CDR3 sequence reads: CASDWGAQETQYF. DNA for the CDR3: TGTGCCAGCGATTGGGGGGCCCAAGAGACCCAGTACTTC.

This clonotype was counted only a few times. The rearrangement uses TRBV7-2 and TRBJ2-3; D remains unclear. Trimming took off 0 bases at V and 2 bases at J, with 6 bases between the two ends. The CDR3 contains 14 residues. Germline V gene lookup returns CDR1 SGHTA and CDR2 FQGNSA. CDR3: CASSLAPHTDTQYF. CDR3 sequence (DNA): TGTGCCAGCAGCTTAGCACCGCACACAGATACGCAGTATTTT.

The V call is TRBV5-4, the J call TRBJ2-1, with 7 positions matching TRBD2. There are 14 residues in the CDR3. The germline gives CDR1 SGHNT, CDR2 YYREEE (reference sequence). V lost 5 bases to trimming and J lost 7 bases; unmatched junction nucleotides: 9. CDR3 bases: TGTGCCAGCAGGCCGGGGAGTAGCGGGAATGAGCAGTTCTTC. Amino acid sequence: CASRPGSSGNEQFF.

The rearrangement uses TRBV12-3 or TRBV12-4 and TRBJ2-5, with TRBD2 matching 13 bases. The V segment lost 6 bases and the J segment 7 bases; nucleotides outside the gene matches: 11. This CDR3 is 16 amino acids long. The CDR3 coding sequence is TGTGCCAGCAGCTGGGGACTAGCGGGGCGGGGGGTGACCCAGTACTTC. It specifies CASSWGLAGRGVTQYF.

In its sample, this clonotype was seen a few times. The J gene is TRBJ1-3, the V gene TRBV29-1; 8 bases agree with TRBD1. V dropped 5 bases and J dropped 7; count of bases not matched to a gene: 7. Germline V CDR1 and CDR2: SQVTM, ANQGSEA. This CDR3 region has 13 residues. In nucleotides, the CDR3 is TGCAGCGTTCAGAGACAGGGGTGGAACACCATATATTTT. Translation gives CSVQRQGWNTIYF.

This clonotype turned up a few times. This rearrangement joins TRBV3-1 to TRBJ2-1; D may be TRBD1 or TRBD2 (5 bases each). V lost 4 bases, J lost 7 bases, and 14 bases lay in between. CDR1 and CDR2 (germline): LGHDT, YNNKEL (reference sequence). The CDR3 runs 14 residues. The CDR3 sequence is CASSPLGERNEQFF. The CDR3 DNA reads as TGTGCCAGCAGCCCTCTAGGGGAGCGGAATGAGCAGTTCTTC.

There are many counts of this clonotype. This chain joins TRBV7-9 and TRBJ1-1; D is possibly TRBD1 (5 bases). The germline gives CDR1 SEHNR, CDR2 FQNEAQ (reference sequence). With 3 bases removed from V and 1 base from J, the gap between germline ends came to 6 bases. This CDR3 has 13 amino acids. For the CDR3, the DNA is TGTGCCAGCAGCTTTCAGGGGAACACTGAAGCTTTCTTT. Its translation is CASSFQGNTEAFF.

This clonotype appeared many times. J is TRBJ2-7 and V is TRBV5-1; 10 bases agree with TRBD1. Germline V CDR1 and CDR2: SGHRS, YFSETQ. J lost 6 bases, V lost 3 bases, and 15 bases had no gene match. The CDR3 consists of 17 residues. The CDR3 DNA reads TGCGCCAGCAGCTGGTCCCGCGACAGGGGGCGCTTGGGCGAGCAGTACTTC. It specifies CASSWSRDRGRLGEQYF.

This clonotype occurred a few times. The rearrangement links TRBV6-5 to TRBJ2-6, with D tentatively TRBD2 (5 bases). The ends were cut back, 7 bases at V and 0 bases at J, with 13 bases in the middle. This CDR3 contains 16 residues. Germline V CDR1 and CDR2: MNHEY, SVGAGI. This CDR3 is CASTREGSSGANVLTF. The CDR3 DNA sequence: TGTGCCAGCACACGAGAGGGAAGCTCTGGGGCCAACGTCCTGACTTTC.

This clonotype has a count of ten or more. This chain joins TRBV7-6 and TRBJ1-3, with 7 positions matching TRBD1. V trimming: 0 bases; J trimming: 2 bases; junction bases outside the gene matches: 4. CDR1 SGHVS and CDR2 FNYEAQ come from the germline V gene. CDR3 length equals 16 residues. The CDR3 loop reads CASSLAGQATGNTIYF. The DNA of the CDR3 is TGTGCCAGCAGCTTAGCCGGACAGGCCACTGGAAACACCATATATTTT.

There are a few counts of this clonotype. The chain has TRBV20-1 and TRBJ2-3, with 9 bases matching TRBD2. V shed 3 bases and J 6 bases; nucleotides not matched to a gene: 4. Germline CDR1 DFQATT, CDR2 SNEGSKA (reference sequence). The length of the CDR3 is 13 residues. CDR3 in amino acids: CSASPSGADTQYF. In DNA form, the CDR3 reads TGCAGTGCTAGCCCTAGCGGGGCGGATACGCAGTATTTT.

This clonotype was found a few times. The chain combines TRBV12-3 or TRBV12-4 with TRBJ1-4; 7 nucleotides match TRBD1. The CDR3 runs 14 residues. V lost 4 bases and J lost 6; bases outside the gene matches: 5. This CDR3 reads CASSSQTGYEKLFF. As DNA, the CDR3 is TGTGCCAGCAGTTCCCAGACAGGGTATGAAAAACTGTTTTTT.

The CDR3: CASSLEGYRIDEQFF. The CDR3 region has the DNA TGTGCCAGCAGCTTAGAGGGCTACAGGATCGATGAGCAGTTCTTC. The chain employs TRBV7-9 and TRBJ2-1, with D tentatively TRBD1 (5 bases). Deletions cut 1 base from V and 8 bases from J, with 15 bases between. Germline-derived CDR1 and CDR2 are SEHNR and FQNEAQ (reference sequence). The CDR3 runs to 15 residues.

This clonotype has ten or more counts. J is TRBJ1-2 and V is TRBV7-9; tentatively, D is TRBD1 (6 bases). The germline V gene encodes CDR1 SEHNR and CDR2 FQNEAQ (reference sequence). V was pared by 1 base and J by 6 bases, with 12 bases between. The CDR3 is 14 amino acids. CDR3 amino acids: CASSLGAGGDGYTF. The CDR3, as DNA: TGTGCCAGCAGCTTAGGAGCGGGGGGCGATGGCTACACCTTC.

This clonotype was counted at least ten times. The rearrangement uses TRBV7-2 and TRBJ1-1, with D possibly matching TRBD1 (5 bases). The CDR3 is made up of 16 amino acids. V was clipped by 6 bases and J by 0 bases, with 17 bases between them. Germline V gene sequence: CDR1 SGHTA, CDR2 FQGNSA. CDR3 sequence reads: CASSRGLTEVNTEAFF. CDR3 nucleotides: TGTGCCAGCAGTAGGGGACTGACCGAGGTGAACACTGAAGCTTTCTTT.

This clonotype was counted many times. The rearrangement uses TRBV7-3 and TRBJ2-5, with 9 bases matching TRBD2. V shed 6 bases and J 5 bases; nucleotides not matched to a gene: 10. Looked up from germline, CDR1 is SGHTA and CDR2 is FQGTGA. This CDR3 has 15 residues. CDR3 protein: CASSLAGGPIETQYF. In nucleotides, the CDR3 is TGTGCCAGCAGTTTGGCGGGGGGGCCTATTGAGACCCAGTACTTC.

This clonotype was found a few times. The chain couples TRBV27 to TRBJ1-2; D may be TRBD1 (5 bases). V dropped 6 bases and J dropped 4 bases, with 24 bases sitting between them. CDR1 and CDR2 from the germline V gene are MNHEY and SMNVEV (reference sequence). This CDR3 contains 17 residues. The CDR3 coding sequence is TGTGCCAGCAGAAGATCCGGCGCTCGGGGGGTGGGCTATGGCTACACCTTC. This gives the protein CASRRSGARGVGYGYTF.

The gene calls are TRBV12-3 or TRBV12-4 and TRBJ2-3, with TRBD2 matching 8 bases. The CDR3 runs 15 residues. V shed 6 bases and J 2 bases; nucleotides not matched to a gene: 7. The CDR3 protein is CASSPRGGFTDTQYF. CDR3 DNA: TGTGCCAGCAGCCCTCGGGGGGGTTTCACAGATACGCAGTATTTT.

This clonotype came up many times. The genes are TRBV18 and TRBJ2-1, with 11 bases that match TRBD2. The CDR3 has 16 amino acids. CDR1 is KGHSH, CDR2 LQKENI, per germline. V was pared by 3 bases and J by 7 bases, with 8 bases of the junction left unmatched. The CDR3 nucleotides read TGTGCCAGCTCACCGCGGTTAGCGGGGGGGCGTAATGAGCAGTTCTTC. Its translation is CASSPRLAGGRNEQFF. The complete variable domain, with remaining parts taken from reference TRBV18 and TRBJ2-1, reads NAGVMQNPRHLVRRRGQEARLRCSPMKGHSHVYWYRQLPEEGLKFMVYLQKENIIDESGMPKERFSAEFPKEGPSILRIQQVVRGDSAAYFCASSPRLAGGRNEQFFGPGTRLTVL.